A selection of T cell receptor beta chains follows, all from one sample in a study of blood T cells in healthy people across ages. In TCRdb, the 5' RACE reads were re-called with MiXCR into one record per CDR3 protein. This sample has roughly 680,000 distinct CDR3 sequences, with 45% to 50% found just once. Sequences were obtained from blood. These receptors were taken from a woman aged 60-75 years in good health. CDR3s include the opening cysteine and the closing phenylalanine or tryptophan. Each record gives: J gene, V gene, clone size, CDR3 protein. Rows give clone size only sometimes, using once, few, many, or a class for an expanded clone.

j_call: TRBJ2-5
v_call: TRBV20-1
clone_size: few
cdr3_aa: CSAITGGSRGKTQYF

j_call: TRBJ2-7
v_call: TRBV3-1
clone_size: many
cdr3_aa: CASSQDGGGRYYEQYF

j_call: TRBJ2-1
v_call: TRBV20-1
clone_size: NA
cdr3_aa: CSARGLTGGKNEQFF

j_call: TRBJ2-5
v_call: TRBV20-1
clone_size: NA
cdr3_aa: CSARGGYRVSEQYF

j_call: TRBJ1-2
v_call: TRBV4-2
clone_size: NA
cdr3_aa: CASSQPGTRGRNYGYTF

j_call: TRBJ1-2
v_call: TRBV12-3/TRBV12-4
clone_size: few
cdr3_aa: CASVRTNYGYTF

j_call: TRBJ2-5
v_call: TRBV9
clone_size: NA
cdr3_aa: CASSVGRDSTQETQYF

j_call: TRBJ1-2
v_call: TRBV3-1
clone_size: NA
cdr3_aa: CASSQDWGRGYTF

j_call: TRBJ1-2
v_call: TRBV20-1
clone_size: few
cdr3_aa: CSARPRQGWNYGYTF

j_call: NA
v_call: TRBV7-8
clone_size: NA
cdr3_aa: CASSLAREFGEQYF

j_call: TRBJ1-2
v_call: TRBV7-2
clone_size: few
cdr3_aa: CASSLGQLGNYGYTF